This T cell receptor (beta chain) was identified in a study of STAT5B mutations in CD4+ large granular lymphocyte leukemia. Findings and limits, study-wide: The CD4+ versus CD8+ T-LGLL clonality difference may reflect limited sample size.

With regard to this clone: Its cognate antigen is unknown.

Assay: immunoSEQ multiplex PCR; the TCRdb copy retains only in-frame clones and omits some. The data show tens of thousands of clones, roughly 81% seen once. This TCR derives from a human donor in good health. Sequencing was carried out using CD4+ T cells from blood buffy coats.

This CDR3 is CATSRDPDRAYEQYF. Here the CDR3 DNA reads TGTGCCACCAGCAGAGATCCGGACCGAGCCTACGAGCAGTACTTC. The genes are TRBV15 and TRBJ2-7; D remains ambiguous. Trimming took 0 bases from V and 2 from J, leaving 11 bases between them. In germline, CDR1 is LNHNV, CDR2 YYDKDF (reference sequence). CDR3 length: 15 residues.